The next 2 T cell receptor beta chains were all read from a single sample in a study of vaccination and CD4 T cells after COVID-19. Sequencing of DNA taken from cultured CD4+ T cells relied on the Oncomine TCR Beta short-read assay. One entry per CDR3 protein results from TCRdb running MiXCR on the PCR reads. The data contain roughly 17,000 distinct CDR3 sequences, about 40% of them seen just once; the ten biggest clones take up roughly 8.9%. The treatment was: roughly ten-day PBMC culture with coronavirus spike peptide pools or control peptides (ViraFEST assay). No antigen has been identified for these receptors. The sequencing sample was made of CD4+ T cells from blood, cultured in vitro. These TCRs come from a human donor who had recovered from COVID-19.

This clonotype is deemed medium-sized. The V call is TRBV27, the J call TRBJ1-5; tentative D call: TRBD1 (5 bases). The germline V gene has CDR1 MNHEY and CDR2 SMNVEV (reference sequence). There are 16 residues in the CDR3. Trimming removed 8 bases from V and 5 bases from J, with 22 bases in between. DNA for the CDR3: TGTGCCAGCGCCTTGGCCCGGCAGGGTGACTATCAGCCCCAGCATTTT. It specifies CASALARQGDYQPQHF.

V and J are TRBV12-3 or TRBV12-4 and TRBJ1-1, with D maybe TRBD1 (6 bases). CDR3 size: 14 residues. The V and J ends lost 3 bases and 6 bases respectively, with 14 bases between them. The CDR3 sequence is CASSLSGAVAEAFF. DNA for the CDR3: TGTGCCAGCAGTTTGTCGGGGGCAGTCGCTGAAGCTTTCTTT.